The source of this T cell receptor (beta chain) is a study of graft-versus-host responses after intestinal transplantation. Per germline, CDR1 SQVTM and CDR2 ANQGSEA. This CDR3 region has 13 residues. The V and J ends lost 8 bases and 8 bases respectively, with 19 bases between them. As for this clone: Its antigen is undetermined.

The repertoire was sequenced with immunoSEQ multiplex PCR; TCRdb's copy has only in-frame clones and lacks some. The table has about 71,000 clones, about nine tenths seen once. The TCR originated in a human donor who received an intestinal transplant. The V call is TRBV29-1, the J call TRBJ2-1; D is perhaps TRBD1 (6 bases). The sequenced sample was unstimulated CD8+ T cells sorted from spleen or lymph node cells, obtained before intestinal transplant. The CDR3 reads CSMDSAMGDEQFF. The CDR3 nucleotides read TGCAGCATGGACAGTGCCATGGGGGATGAGCAGTTCTTC.